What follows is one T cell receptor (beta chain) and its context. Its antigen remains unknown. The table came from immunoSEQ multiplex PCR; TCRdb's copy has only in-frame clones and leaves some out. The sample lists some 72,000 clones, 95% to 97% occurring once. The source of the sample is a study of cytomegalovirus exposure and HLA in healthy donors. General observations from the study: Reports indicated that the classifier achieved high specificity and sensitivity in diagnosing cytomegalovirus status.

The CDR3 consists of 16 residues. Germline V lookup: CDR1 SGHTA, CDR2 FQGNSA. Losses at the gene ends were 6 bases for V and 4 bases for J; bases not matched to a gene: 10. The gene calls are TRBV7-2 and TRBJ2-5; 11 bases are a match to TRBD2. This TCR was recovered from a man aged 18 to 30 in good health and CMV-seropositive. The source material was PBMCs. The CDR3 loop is CASRPLSGRAGETQYF. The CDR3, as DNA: TGTGCCAGCAGACCCCTTAGCGGGAGGGCAGGAGAGACCCAGTACTTC. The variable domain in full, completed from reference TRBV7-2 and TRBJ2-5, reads GAGVSQSPSNKVTEKGKDVELRCDPISGHTALYWYRQSLGQGLEFLIYFQGNSAPDKSGLPSDRFSAERTGGSVSTLTIQRTQQEDSAVYLCASRPLSGRAGETQYFGPGTRLLVL.